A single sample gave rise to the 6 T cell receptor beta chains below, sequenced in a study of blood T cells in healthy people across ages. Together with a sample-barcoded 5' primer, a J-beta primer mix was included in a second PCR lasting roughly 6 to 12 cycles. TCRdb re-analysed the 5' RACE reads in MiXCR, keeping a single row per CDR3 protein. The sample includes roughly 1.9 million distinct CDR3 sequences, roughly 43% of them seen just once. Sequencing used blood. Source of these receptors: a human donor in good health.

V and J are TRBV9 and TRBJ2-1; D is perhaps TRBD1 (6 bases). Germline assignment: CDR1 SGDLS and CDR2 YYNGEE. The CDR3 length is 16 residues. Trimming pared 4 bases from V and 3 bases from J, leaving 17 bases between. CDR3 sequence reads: CASSPRVGAIYNEQFF. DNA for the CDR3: TGTGCCAGCAGCCCTAGAGTGGGGGCGATCTACAATGAGCAGTTCTTC.

CDR3 nucleotide sequence: TGTGCCAGCAGTTTTCAAGTGAGTGAAGCTTTCTTT. Translating it yields CASSFQVSEAFF. The chain couples TRBV12-3 or TRBV12-4 to TRBJ1-1; the D is unclear. Between the trimmed V and J ends, which lost 3 bases and 7 bases, there was a span of 9 bases. The CDR3 totals 12 residues.

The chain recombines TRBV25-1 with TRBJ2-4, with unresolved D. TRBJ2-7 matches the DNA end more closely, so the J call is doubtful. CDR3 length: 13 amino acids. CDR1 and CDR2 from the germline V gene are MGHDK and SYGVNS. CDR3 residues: CASSDDMTYEQYF. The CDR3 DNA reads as TGTGCCAGCAGTGATGATATGACCTACGAGCAGTACTTC.

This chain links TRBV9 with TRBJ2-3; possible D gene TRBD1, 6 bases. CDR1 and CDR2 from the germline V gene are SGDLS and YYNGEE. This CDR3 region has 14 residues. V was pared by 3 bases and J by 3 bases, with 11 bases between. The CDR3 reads CASSGTDTTDTQYF. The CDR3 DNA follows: TGTGCCAGCAGCGGGACAGATACTACAGATACGCAGTATTTT.

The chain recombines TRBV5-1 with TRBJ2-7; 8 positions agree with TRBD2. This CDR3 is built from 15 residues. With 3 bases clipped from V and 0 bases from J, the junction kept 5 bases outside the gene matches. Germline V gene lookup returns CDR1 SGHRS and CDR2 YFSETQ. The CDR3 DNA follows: TGCGCCAGCAGCTCCACAGCGGGAGACTCCTACGAGCAGTACTTC. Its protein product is CASSSTAGDSYEQYF.

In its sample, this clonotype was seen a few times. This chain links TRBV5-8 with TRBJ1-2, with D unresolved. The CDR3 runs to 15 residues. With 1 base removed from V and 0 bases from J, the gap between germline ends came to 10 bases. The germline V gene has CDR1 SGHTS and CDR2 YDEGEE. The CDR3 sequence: CASSLRGPTNYGYTF. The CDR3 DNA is TGTGCCAGCAGCTTGAGAGGGCCCACTAACTATGGCTACACCTTC.